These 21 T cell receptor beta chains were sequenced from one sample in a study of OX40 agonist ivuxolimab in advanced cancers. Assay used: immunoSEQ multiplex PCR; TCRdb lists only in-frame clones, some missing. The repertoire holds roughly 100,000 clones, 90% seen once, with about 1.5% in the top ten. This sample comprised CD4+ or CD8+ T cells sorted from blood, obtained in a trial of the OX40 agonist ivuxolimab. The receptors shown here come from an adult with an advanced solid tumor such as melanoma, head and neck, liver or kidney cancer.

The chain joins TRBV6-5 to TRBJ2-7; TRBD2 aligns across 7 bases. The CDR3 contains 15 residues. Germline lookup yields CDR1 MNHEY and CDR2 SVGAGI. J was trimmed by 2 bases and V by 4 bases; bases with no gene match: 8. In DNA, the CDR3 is TGTGCCAGCAGTTTGGGGAAGCGGGACGCCTACGAGCAGTACTTC. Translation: CASSLGKRDAYEQYF.

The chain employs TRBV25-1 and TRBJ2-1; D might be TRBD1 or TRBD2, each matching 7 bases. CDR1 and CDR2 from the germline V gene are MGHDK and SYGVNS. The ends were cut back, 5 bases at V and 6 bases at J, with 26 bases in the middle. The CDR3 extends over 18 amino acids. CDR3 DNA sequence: TGTGCCAGCAGTAACTACCGACAGGGTTATGGGGGGGGCAATGAGCAGTTCTTC. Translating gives CASSNYRQGYGGGNEQFF.

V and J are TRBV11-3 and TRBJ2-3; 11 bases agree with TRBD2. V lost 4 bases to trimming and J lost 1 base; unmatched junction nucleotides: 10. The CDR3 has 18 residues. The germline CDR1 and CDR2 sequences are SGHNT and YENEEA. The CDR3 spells CASSSPVAGGPGTDTQYF. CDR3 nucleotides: TGTGCCAGCAGCTCCCCGGTAGCGGGAGGGCCCGGCACAGATACGCAGTATTTT.

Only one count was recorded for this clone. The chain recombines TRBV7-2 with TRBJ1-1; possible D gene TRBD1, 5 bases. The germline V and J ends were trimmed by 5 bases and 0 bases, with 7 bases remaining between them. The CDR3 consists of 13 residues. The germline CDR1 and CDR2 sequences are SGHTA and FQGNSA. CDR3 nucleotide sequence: TGTGCCAGCAGCCCACAGGTGAACACTGAAGCTTTCTTT. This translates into CASSPQVNTEAFF.

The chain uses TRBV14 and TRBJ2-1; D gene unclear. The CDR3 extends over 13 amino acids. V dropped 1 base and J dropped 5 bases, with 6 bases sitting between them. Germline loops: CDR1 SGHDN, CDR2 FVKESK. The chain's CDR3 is CASSQVRNNEQFF. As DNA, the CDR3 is TGTGCCAGCAGCCAAGTACGGAACAATGAGCAGTTCTTC.

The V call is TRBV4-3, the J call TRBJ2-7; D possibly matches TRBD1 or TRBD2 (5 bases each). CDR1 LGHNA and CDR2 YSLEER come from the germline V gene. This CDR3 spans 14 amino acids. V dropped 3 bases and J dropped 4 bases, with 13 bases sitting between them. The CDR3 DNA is TGCGCCAGCAGCCAGGCCAGGGAGTTTTACGAGCAGTACTTC. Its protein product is CASSQAREFYEQYF.

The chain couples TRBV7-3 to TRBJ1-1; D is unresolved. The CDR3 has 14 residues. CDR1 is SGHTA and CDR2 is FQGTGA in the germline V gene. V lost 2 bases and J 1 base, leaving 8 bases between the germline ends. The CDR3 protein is CASSLGQANTEAFF. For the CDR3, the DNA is TGTGCCAGCAGCTTAGGGCAGGCGAACACTGAAGCTTTCTTT.

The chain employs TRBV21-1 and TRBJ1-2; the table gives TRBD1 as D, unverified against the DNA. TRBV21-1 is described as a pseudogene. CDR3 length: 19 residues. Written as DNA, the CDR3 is TGTGCCAGCAGCAAGACCATAAGGTGCCGGGACAGGAGTTACTATGGCTACACCTTC. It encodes CASSKTIRCRDRSYYGYTF.

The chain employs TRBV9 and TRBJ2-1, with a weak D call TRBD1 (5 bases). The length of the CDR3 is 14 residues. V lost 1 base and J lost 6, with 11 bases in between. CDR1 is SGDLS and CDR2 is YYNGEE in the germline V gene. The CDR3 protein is CASSVLDQGNEQFF. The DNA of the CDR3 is TGTGCCAGCAGCGTATTGGACCAGGGCAATGAGCAGTTCTTC.

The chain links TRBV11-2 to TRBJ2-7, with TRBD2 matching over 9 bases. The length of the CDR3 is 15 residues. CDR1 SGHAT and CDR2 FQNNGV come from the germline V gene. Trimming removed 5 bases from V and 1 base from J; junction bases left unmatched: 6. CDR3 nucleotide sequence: TGTGCCAGCAGCCCCCCGGGACTAGCATCCTACGAGCAGTACTTC. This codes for CASSPPGLASYEQYF.

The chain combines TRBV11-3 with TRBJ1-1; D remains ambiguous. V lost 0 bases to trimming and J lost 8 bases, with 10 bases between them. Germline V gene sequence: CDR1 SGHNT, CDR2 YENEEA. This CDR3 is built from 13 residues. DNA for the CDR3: TGTGCCAGCAGCTTAGATTATCGGGCGGAAGCTTTCTTT. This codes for CASSLDYRAEAFF.

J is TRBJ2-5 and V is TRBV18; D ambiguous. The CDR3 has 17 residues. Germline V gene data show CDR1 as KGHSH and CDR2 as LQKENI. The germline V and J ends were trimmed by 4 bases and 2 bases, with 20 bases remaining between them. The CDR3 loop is CASSRNTGTSSQETQYF. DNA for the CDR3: TGTGCCAGCTCACGGAACACCGGAACCTCTTCGCAAGAGACCCAGTACTTC.

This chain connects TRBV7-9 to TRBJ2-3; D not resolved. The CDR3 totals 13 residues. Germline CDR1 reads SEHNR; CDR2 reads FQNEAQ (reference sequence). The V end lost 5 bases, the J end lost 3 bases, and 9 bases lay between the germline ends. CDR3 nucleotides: TGTGCCAGCAGCCGGACCCAGACAGATACGCAGTATTTT. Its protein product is CASSRTQTDTQYF. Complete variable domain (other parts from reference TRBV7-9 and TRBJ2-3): DTGVSQNPRHKITKRGQNVTFRCDPISEHNRLYWYRQTLGQGPEFLTYFQNEAQLEKSRLLSDRFSAERPKGSFSTLEIQRTEQGDSAMYLCASSRTQTDTQYFGPGTRLTVL.

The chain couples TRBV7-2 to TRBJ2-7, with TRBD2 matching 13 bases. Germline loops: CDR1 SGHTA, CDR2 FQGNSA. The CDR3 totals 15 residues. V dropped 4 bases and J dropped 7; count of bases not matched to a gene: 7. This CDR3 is CASSSWTSGSDEQYF. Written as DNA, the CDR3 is TGTGCCAGCAGCTCCTGGACTAGCGGGAGTGATGAGCAGTACTTC.

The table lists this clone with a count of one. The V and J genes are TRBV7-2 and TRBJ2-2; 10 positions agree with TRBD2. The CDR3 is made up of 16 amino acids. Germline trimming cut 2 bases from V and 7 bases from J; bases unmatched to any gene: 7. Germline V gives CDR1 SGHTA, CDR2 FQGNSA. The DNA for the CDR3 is TGTGCCAGCAGCTTAAGCCCAGCGGGAGGGGGCGGGGAGCTGTTTTTT. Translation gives CASSLSPAGGGGELFF.

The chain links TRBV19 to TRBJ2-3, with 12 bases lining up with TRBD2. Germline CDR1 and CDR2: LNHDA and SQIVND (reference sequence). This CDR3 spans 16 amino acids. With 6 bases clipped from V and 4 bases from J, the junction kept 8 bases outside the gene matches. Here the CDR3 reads CASRSMGLAGPDTQYF. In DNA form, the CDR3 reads TGTGCCAGTAGGAGCATGGGACTAGCGGGCCCAGATACGCAGTATTTT. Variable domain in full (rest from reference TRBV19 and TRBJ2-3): DGGITQSPKYLFRKEGQNVTLSCEQNLNHDAMYWYRQDPGQGLRLIYYSQIVNDFQKGDIAEGYSVSREKKESFPLTVTSAQKNPTAFYLCASRSMGLAGPDTQYFGPGTRLTVL.

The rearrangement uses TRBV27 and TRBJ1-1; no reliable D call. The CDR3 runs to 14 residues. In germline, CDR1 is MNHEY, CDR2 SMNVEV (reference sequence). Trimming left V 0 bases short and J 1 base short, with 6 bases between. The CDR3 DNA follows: TGTGCCAGCAGTTTATCGTCAGGGAACACTGAAGCTTTCTTT. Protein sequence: CASSLSSGNTEAFF.

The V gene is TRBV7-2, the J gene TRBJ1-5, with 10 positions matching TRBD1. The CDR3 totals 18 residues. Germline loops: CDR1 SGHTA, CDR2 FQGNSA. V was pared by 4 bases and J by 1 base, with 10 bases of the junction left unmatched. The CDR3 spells CASSSRATGGWSNQPQHF. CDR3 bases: TGTGCCAGCAGCTCCCGCGCGACAGGGGGCTGGAGCAATCAGCCCCAGCATTTT. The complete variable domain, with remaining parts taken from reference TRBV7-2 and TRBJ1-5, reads GAGVSQSPSNKVTEKGKDVELRCDPISGHTALYWYRQSLGQGLEFLIYFQGNSAPDKSGLPSDRFSAERTGGSVSTLTIQRTQQEDSAVYLCASSSRATGGWSNQPQHFGDGTRLSIL.

The CDR3 DNA follows: TGTGCCAGCAGCCATGACGGCGGCGGGACAATCAATCAGCCCCAGCATTTT. Protein product: CASSHDGGGTINQPQHF. This sequence joins TRBV7-2 and TRBJ1-5, with TRBD1 as a possible D gene (6 bases). The CDR3 is 17 residues long. The germline V and J ends were trimmed by 5 bases and 3 bases, with 20 bases remaining between them. Germline lookup yields CDR1 SGHTA and CDR2 FQGNSA.

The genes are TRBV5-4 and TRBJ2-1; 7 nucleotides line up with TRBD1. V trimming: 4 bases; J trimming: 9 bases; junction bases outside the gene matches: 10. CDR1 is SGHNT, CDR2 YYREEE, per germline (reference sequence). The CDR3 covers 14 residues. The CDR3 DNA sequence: TGTGCCAGCAGCACGGACAGGCCTAAGGGTGAGCAGTTCTTC. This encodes CASSTDRPKGEQFF.

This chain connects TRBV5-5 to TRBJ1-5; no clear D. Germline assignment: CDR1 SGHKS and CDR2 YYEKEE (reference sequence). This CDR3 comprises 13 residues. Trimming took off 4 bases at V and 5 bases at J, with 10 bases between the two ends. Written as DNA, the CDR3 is TGTGCCAGCAGCCCCTCCGGGGATCAGCCCCAGCATTTT. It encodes CASSPSGDQPQHF. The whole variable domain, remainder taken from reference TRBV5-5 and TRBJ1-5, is DAGVTQSPTHLIKTRGQQVTLRCSPISGHKSVSWYQQVLGQGPQFIFQYYEKEERGRGNFPDRFSARQFPNYSSELNVNALLLGDSALYLCASSPSGDQPQHFGDGTRLSIL.